The rows below give T cell receptor beta chains drawn from one sample of a study of Tregs in tolerant kidney transplant recipients. Profiling relied on immunoSEQ multiplex PCR, and the TCRdb table lists in-frame clones only, not all of them. The sample has roughly 66,000 clones, around 90% seen once. Sequencing used CD8+ T cells from blood, obtained before the transplant. Every receptor here comes from a human donor who received a combined kidney and bone marrow transplant. Both conserved end residues are part of each CDR3. Fields, in order: J gene, clone size, V gene, D gene, CDR3 protein, CDR3 DNA. D genes are given only for firm matches. Only part of the rows carry a size: once, few, many, or a class if the clone is expanded.

TRBJ2-1	.	TRBV12-5	.	CASGFRAYNEQFF	TGTGCTAGTGGCTTTCGGGCCTACAATGAGCAGTTCTTC
TRBJ2-7	few	TRBV27	TRBD1	CASSLSTGPTYEQYF	TGTGCCAGCAGTTTATCGACAGGGCCTACCTACGAGCAGTACTTC
TRBJ2-7	.	TRBV19	TRBD1	CASTPGPGTGPFEQYF	TGTGCCAGTACCCCGGGCCCTGGGACAGGGCCTTTCGAGCAGTACTTC
TRBJ1-3	.	TRBV13	TRBD1	CASSLPTGEGGSGNTIYF	TGTGCCAGCAGCTTACCAACAGGGGAAGGTGGATCTGGAAACACCATATATTTT
TRBJ2-5	.	TRBV5-8	TRBD2	CASSYGGRGVGETQYF	TGTGCCAGCAGCTACGGGGGGAGGGGAGTCGGAGAGACCCAGTACTTC
TRBJ2-7	.	TRBV21-1	.	CASSKEGTGVYEQYF	TGTGCCAGCAGCAAAGAAGGGACAGGGGTCTACGAGCAGTACTTC
TRBJ1-2	once	TRBV5-1	.	CASSFVSLYGYTF	TGCGCCAGCAGCTTCGTATCCCTCTATGGCTACACCTTC
TRBJ2-1	once	TRBV5-6	.	CAGSLLAGPYNEQFF	TGTGCCGGCAGCTTGTTGGCGGGACCCTACAATGAGCAGTTCTTC
TRBJ1-2	.	TRBV10-3	.	CAISEEYRGQSYGYTF	TGTGCCATCAGTGAGGAGTACCGAGGACAGAGCTATGGCTACACCTTC
TRBJ2-7	few	TRBV7-2	.	CASSSGMGEGYEQYF	TGTGCCAGCAGCTCCGGGATGGGTGAAGGGTACGAGCAGTACTTC
TRBJ2-7	.	TRBV6-6	TRBD2	CASSPGTSGSYEQYF	TGTGCCAGCAGCCCCGGGACTAGCGGGAGTTACGAGCAGTACTTC
TRBJ2-2	.	TRBV13	TRBD2	CASSYPGRGEAGELFF	TGTGCCAGCAGCTATCCGGGACGGGGGGAAGCCGGGGAGCTGTTTTTT
TRBJ2-4	.	TRBV28	.	CASSLDQGFGKNIQYF	TGTGCCAGCAGTTTAGATCAGGGGTTTGGCAAAAACATTCAGTACTTC
TRBJ2-7	few	TRBV4-2	.	CASSQGGTAPYEQYF	TGTGCCAGCAGTCAAGGCGGGACAGCCCCCTACGAGCAGTACTTC
TRBJ2-7	.	TRBV27	.	CASSSVTYEQYF	TGTGCCAGCAGTTCCGTTACCTACGAGCAGTACTTC
TRBJ2-3	.	TRBV28	.	CASSFILQGTDTQYF	TGTGCCAGCAGTTTCATATTGCAGGGCACAGATACGCAGTATTTT
TRBJ2-1	once	TRBV5-6	.	CASSLGLNEQFF	TGTGCCAGCAGCTTGGGGCTCAATGAGCAGTTCTTC
TRBJ1-1	.	TRBV19	TRBD1	CASSIVQGAEAFF	TGTGCCAGTAGTATAGTACAGGGGGCTGAAGCTTTCTTT
TRBJ2-3	.	TRBV19	TRBD2	CASSIGSGGRATDTQYF	TGTGCCAGTAGTATAGGGTCTGGCGGGAGGGCCACGGATACGCAGTATTTT
TRBJ1-2	once	TRBV7-8	TRBD1	CASSSDKTGGNYGYTF	TGTGCCAGCAGCAGCGATAAGACAGGGGGTAACTATGGCTACACCTTC